One sample yielded the 21 T cell receptor beta chains listed below, sequenced in a study of T cell responses to AZD1222 COVID-19 vaccine. Some clones are missing from TCRdb's copy, which holds only in-frame ones; the method was immunoSEQ multiplex PCR. The data hold 80,000 to 100,000 clones, with around 88% observed a single time. Sample: peripheral blood, taken 28 days after the second AZD1222 dose. The receptors were sampled from an adult who received the AZD1222 COVID-19 vaccine.

The V call is TRBV11-1, the J call TRBJ1-1, with D possibly being TRBD1 (5 bases). V lost 2 bases and J 10 bases, leaving 14 bases between the germline ends. There are 13 residues in the CDR3. Per the germline V gene, CDR1 is SGHAT and CDR2 is FQDESV (reference sequence). CDR3 in DNA: TGTGCCAGCAGCTTAACTGGGGGACGTGGAGCTTTCTTT. This sequence encodes CASSLTGGRGAFF.

Only a few counts were recorded for this clone. This chain connects TRBV9 to TRBJ2-6; D possibly corresponds to TRBD2 (6 bases). V was pared by 3 bases and J by 0 bases, with 16 bases between. The CDR3 length is 18 residues. Germline-derived CDR1 and CDR2 are SGDLS and YYNGEE. The CDR3 protein is CASSARREMSSGANVLTF. The CDR3 nucleotides are TGTGCCAGCAGCGCTCGACGGGAGATGAGCTCTGGGGCCAACGTCCTGACTTTC.

The chain combines TRBV18 with TRBJ1-1, with a possible D match to TRBD1 (6 bases). V was trimmed by 4 bases and J by 1 base, leaving 10 bases between them. CDR3 size: 14 residues. Germline V CDR1 and CDR2: KGHSH, LQKENI. CDR3 protein: CASSQGGKNTEAFF. CDR3 sequence (DNA): TGTGCCAGCTCACAGGGGGGGAAGAACACTGAAGCTTTCTTT.

The V call is TRBV19, the J call TRBJ1-2; 10 bases line up with TRBD1. Germline CDR1 and CDR2: LNHDA and SQIVND (reference sequence). V was clipped by 7 bases and J by 0 bases; unmatched bases: 14. CDR3 size: 18 residues. CDR3 bases: TGTGCCAGTACTCTTGACCGGGACAGGGGTAGAACTAACTATGGCTACACCTTC. Its translation: CASTLDRDRGRTNYGYTF.

The chain carries TRBV15 and TRBJ1-2, with D maybe TRBD1 (6 bases). CDR3 length: 14 residues. In germline, CDR1 is LNHNV, CDR2 YYDKDF (reference sequence). V was clipped by 1 base and J by 8 bases, with 14 bases between them. CDR3 nucleotides: TGTGCCACCAGCAGAGCCCGGACAGCCGCGGGCTACACCTTC. It yields the protein CATSRARTAAGYTF. The full variable domain, completed using reference TRBV15 and TRBJ1-2, is DAMVIQNPRYQVTQFGKPVTLSCSQTLNHNVMYWYQQKSSQAPKLLFHYYDKDFNNEADTPDNFQSRRPNTSFCFLDIRSPGLGDTAMYLCATSRARTAAGYTFGSGTRLTVV.

The gene calls are TRBV15 and TRBJ1-2; 9 positions agree with TRBD1. From germline, CDR1 is LNHNV and CDR2 YYDKDF (reference sequence). The CDR3 extends over 12 amino acids. V lost 3 bases and J lost 8; bases outside the gene matches: 1. The CDR3: CATSRDRGGYTF. DNA for the CDR3: TGTGCCACCAGCAGGGACAGGGGAGGCTACACCTTC.

The rearrangement uses TRBV9 and TRBJ2-7; tentatively, D is TRBD1 (6 bases). The CDR3 runs 13 residues. Germline V gene data show CDR1 as SGDLS and CDR2 as YYNGEE. The germline V and J ends were trimmed by 2 bases and 7 bases, with 13 bases remaining between them. In DNA form, the CDR3 reads TGTGCCAGCAGCGTGGTGGACAGCCATGAGCAGTACTTC. Amino acid sequence: CASSVVDSHEQYF.

The rearrangement joins TRBV3-1 (or the pseudogene TRBV3-2) to TRBJ1-1; D call uncertain. Germline V lookup: CDR1 LGHDT, CDR2 YNNKEL (reference sequence). Trimming pared 0 bases from V and 2 bases from J, leaving 4 bases between. The CDR3 is made up of 13 amino acids. The CDR3 region has the DNA TGTGCCAGCAGCCAAGATGGAAACACTGAAGCTTTCTTT. This codes for CASSQDGNTEAFF.

This chain links TRBV12-5 with TRBJ2-2; 8 bases map to TRBD1. Germline CDR1 reads LGHNT; CDR2 reads FRNRAP. V dropped 9 bases and J dropped 7; count of bases not matched to a gene: 10. The CDR3 is made up of 14 amino acids. CDR3 protein: CASPSGGQRGELFF. The DNA for the CDR3 is TGTGCTAGCCCCTCAGGGGGCCAGCGCGGGGAGCTGTTTTTT.

The chain is built from TRBV4-2 and TRBJ2-7, with D maybe TRBD2 (5 bases). Trimming left V 2 bases short and J 7 bases short, with 15 bases between. The CDR3 loop spans 14 amino acids. Germline values: CDR1 LGHNA, CDR2 YNFKEQ. CDR3 residues: CASSQPTRSGEQYF. The CDR3 DNA follows: TGTGCCAGCAGCCAACCAACTAGGTCCGGGGAGCAGTACTTC.

The chain combines TRBV11-2 with TRBJ1-6; 8 bases are shared with TRBD1. The CDR3 sequence is 16 residues long. CDR1 and CDR2 from the germline V gene are SGHAT and FQNNGV. The trim removed 1 base at V and 10 bases at J, leaving 9 bases unmatched. This CDR3 reads CASSLAWTGMGSPLHF. For the CDR3, the DNA is TGTGCCAGCAGCTTAGCCTGGACAGGGATGGGGTCACCCCTCCACTTT. The variable domain in full, with the rest retrieved from reference TRBV11-2 and TRBJ1-6, is EAGVAQSPRYKIIEKRQSVAFWCNPISGHATLYWYQQILGQGPKLLIQFQNNGVVDDSQLPKDRFSAERLKGVDSTLKIQPAKLEDSAVYLCASSLAWTGMGSPLHFGNGTRLTVT.

This sequence joins TRBV7-9 and TRBJ2-2; TRBD1 matches at 8 bases. CDR1 and CDR2 from the germline V gene are SEHNR and FQNEAQ (reference sequence). The J segment lost 5 bases and the V segment lost 6 bases, leaving 5 bases of the junction unmatched. The CDR3 runs 14 residues. CDR3 nucleotide sequence: TGTGCCAGCAGTACGACAGGGGATACCGGGGAGCTGTTTTTT. This translates into CASSTTGDTGELFF.

The genes are TRBV11-1 and TRBJ2-7, with D perhaps given as TRBD1 or TRBD2 (7 bases each). The CDR3 sequence is 15 residues long. V gave up 5 bases and J gave up 0 bases, with 14 bases separating them. From germline, CDR1 is SGHAT and CDR2 FQDESV (reference sequence). CDR3: CASSQGGDSSYEQYF. Written as DNA, the CDR3 is TGTGCCAGCAGCCAGGGGGGGGACAGCTCCTACGAGCAGTACTTC.

This chain uses TRBV5-6 with TRBJ1-6; unclear D gene. The CDR3 is 14 residues long. Trimming stripped 0 bases from V and 4 bases from J, with 5 bases between. The V gene's germline CDR1 is SGHDT and CDR2 YYEEEE. The CDR3 bases are TGTGCCAGCAGCTTGGCCTTTTATAATTCACCCCTCCACTTT. Translation gives CASSLAFYNSPLHF.

The rearrangement uses TRBV5-1 and TRBJ2-1; D ambiguous. V lost 2 bases, J lost 0 bases, and 12 bases lay in between. Looked up from germline, CDR1 is SGHRS and CDR2 is YFSETQ. The CDR3 runs 16 residues. The CDR3 protein is CASSFQVGSSYNEQFF. The CDR3 DNA follows: TGCGCCAGCAGCTTCCAGGTGGGTAGCTCCTACAATGAGCAGTTCTTC.

As for this clone: Other DNA sequences of this sample code for an identical CDR3. The genes are TRBV6-5 and TRBJ1-2; the D is unclear. CDR3 size: 13 residues. V was pared by 2 bases and J by 2 bases, with 6 bases between. Germline V gene data show CDR1 as MNHEY and CDR2 as SVGAGI. The CDR3 coding sequence is TGTGCCAGCAGTTACGGTGGCAACTATGGCTACACCTTC. Translated, it gives CASSYGGNYGYTF.

On this clone: Its ends do not fully match the called genes, so a read error is possible. The genes are TRBV5-8 and TRBJ1-5; TRBD1 matches at 7 bases. The CDR3 covers 15 residues. Germline loops: CDR1 SGHTS, CDR2 YDEGEE. DNA of the CDR3: TGTGCCAGCAGATTGGGACAGCATAGCAATCAGCCCCAGCATTTT. Amino acid sequence: CASRLGQHSNQPQHF. The full variable domain, with the rest looked up from reference TRBV5-8 and TRBJ1-5, is EAGVTQSPTHLIKTRGQQATLRCSPISGHTSVYWYQQALGLGLQFLLWYDEGEERNRGNFPPRFSGRQFPNYSSELNVNALELEDSALYLCASRLGQHSNQPQHFGDGTRLSIL.

The V and J genes are TRBV18 and TRBJ2-7; TRBD1 agrees at 11 bases. The CDR3 runs 14 residues. Germline values: CDR1 KGHSH, CDR2 LQKENI. V lost 5 bases to trimming and J lost 7 bases; unmatched junction nucleotides: 7. The DNA of the CDR3 is TGTGCCAGCTCAGAGGGACAGGGGGTCGGGGAGCAGTACTTC. Residues: CASSEGQGVGEQYF.

The V gene is TRBV5-1, the J gene TRBJ1-5; TRBD1 might be the D (6 bases). CDR1 is SGHRS and CDR2 is YFSETQ in the germline V gene. CDR3 length: 13 amino acids. The V end lost 4 bases, the J end lost 7 bases, and 12 bases lay between the germline ends. Here the CDR3 DNA reads TGCGCCAGCAGCCAGGACAGTGGACAGCCCCAGCATTTT. Residues: CASSQDSGQPQHF. Based on the CDR3 plus reference TRBV5-1 and TRBJ1-5, the full variable domain is KAGVTQTPRYLIKTRGQQVTLSCSPISGHRSVSWYQQTPGQGLQFLFEYFSETQRNKGNFPGRFSGRQFSNSRSEMNVSTLELGDSALYLCASSQDSGQPQHFGDGTRLSIL.

The table lists this clone with a few counts. The chain is built from TRBV6-5 and TRBJ1-2; a weak D match, TRBD1 (6 bases). V lost 4 bases and J 0 bases, leaving 9 bases between the germline ends. From germline, CDR1 is MNHEY and CDR2 SVGAGI. The CDR3 runs 14 residues. CDR3 bases: TGTGCCAGCAGTTGGACAGAGACTAACTATGGCTACACCTTC. This translates into CASSWTETNYGYTF.

This clone was counted a few times. Here the CDR3 DNA reads TGTGCCAGCTCACCACCGGACAACACTGAAGCTTTCTTT. Amino acid sequence: CASSPPDNTEAFF. This chain joins TRBV18 and TRBJ1-1; D call uncertain. Germline V gives CDR1 KGHSH, CDR2 LQKENI. Trimming left V 0 bases short and J 2 bases short, with 4 bases between. The CDR3 length is 13 residues. The variable domain in full, completed from reference TRBV18 and TRBJ1-1, reads NAGVMQNPRHLVRRRGQEARLRCSPMKGHSHVYWYRQLPEEGLKFMVYLQKENIIDESGMPKERFSAEFPKEGPSILRIQQVVRGDSAAYFCASSPPDNTEAFFGQGTRLTVV.